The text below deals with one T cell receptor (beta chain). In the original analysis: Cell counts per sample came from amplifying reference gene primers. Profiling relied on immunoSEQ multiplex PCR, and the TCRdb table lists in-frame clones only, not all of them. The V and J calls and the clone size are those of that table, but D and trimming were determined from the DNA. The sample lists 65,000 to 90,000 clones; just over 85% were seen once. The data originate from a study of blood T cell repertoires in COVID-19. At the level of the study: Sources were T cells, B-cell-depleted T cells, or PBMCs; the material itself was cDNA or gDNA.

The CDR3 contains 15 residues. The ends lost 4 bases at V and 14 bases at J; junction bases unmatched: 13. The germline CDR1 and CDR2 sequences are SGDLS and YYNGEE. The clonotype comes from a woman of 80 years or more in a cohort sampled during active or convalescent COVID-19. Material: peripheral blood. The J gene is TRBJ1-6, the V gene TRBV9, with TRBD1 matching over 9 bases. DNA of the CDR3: TGTGCCAGCAGCTTGGTGGGACAGGGCGCCCCGGCCCTCCACTTT. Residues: CASSLVGQGAPALHF.